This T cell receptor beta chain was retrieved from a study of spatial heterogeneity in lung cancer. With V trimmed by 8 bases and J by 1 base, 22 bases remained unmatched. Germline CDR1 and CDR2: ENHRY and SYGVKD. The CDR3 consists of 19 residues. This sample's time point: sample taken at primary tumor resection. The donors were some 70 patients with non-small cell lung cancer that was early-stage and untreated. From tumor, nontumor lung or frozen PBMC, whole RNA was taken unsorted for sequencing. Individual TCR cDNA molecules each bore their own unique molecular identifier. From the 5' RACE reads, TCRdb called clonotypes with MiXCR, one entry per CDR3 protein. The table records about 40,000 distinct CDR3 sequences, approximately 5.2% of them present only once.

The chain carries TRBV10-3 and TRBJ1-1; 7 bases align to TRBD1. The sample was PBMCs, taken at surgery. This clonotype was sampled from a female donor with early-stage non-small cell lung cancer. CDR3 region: CAIGETPRTGKKKNTEAFF. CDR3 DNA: TGTGCCATCGGCGAAACTCCTCGGACAGGAAAGAAGAAGAACACTGAAGCTTTCTTT.